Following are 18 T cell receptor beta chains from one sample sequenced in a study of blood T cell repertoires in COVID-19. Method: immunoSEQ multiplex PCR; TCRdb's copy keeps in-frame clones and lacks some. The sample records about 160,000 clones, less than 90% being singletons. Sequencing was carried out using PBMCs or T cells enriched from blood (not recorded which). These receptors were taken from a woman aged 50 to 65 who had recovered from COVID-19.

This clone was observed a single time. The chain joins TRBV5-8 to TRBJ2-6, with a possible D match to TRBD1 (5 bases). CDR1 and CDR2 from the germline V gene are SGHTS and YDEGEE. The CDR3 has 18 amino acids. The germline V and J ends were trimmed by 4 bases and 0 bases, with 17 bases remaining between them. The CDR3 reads CASSRTRPTSSGANVLTF. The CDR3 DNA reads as TGTGCCAGCAGCCGGACAAGGCCAACGAGCTCTGGGGCCAACGTCCTGACTTTC.

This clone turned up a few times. The CDR3 reads CASSVDMWAGGELFF. The DNA of the CDR3 is TGTGCCAGCAGCGTAGATATGTGGGCTGGCGGGGAGCTGTTTTTT. This rearrangement joins TRBV9 to TRBJ2-2, with D unresolved. The CDR3 loop spans 15 amino acids. The V gene's germline CDR1 is SGDLS and CDR2 YYNGEE. V lost 0 bases and J lost 7, with 13 bases in between.

CDR3 nucleotides: TGTGCCAGCAGTTCTAAGCGGGGATCTGGAAACACCATATATTTT. It translates to CASSSKRGSGNTIYF. This rearrangement joins TRBV5-4 to TRBJ1-3; D unresolved. Germline V gives CDR1 SGHNT, CDR2 YYREEE (reference sequence). Trimming took 5 bases from V and 1 from J, leaving 13 bases between them. This CDR3 comprises 15 residues.

CDR3 coding DNA: TGTGCCAGCAGTCCGGCGGGACTAGCGATTCCCTACGAGCAGTACTTC. It encodes CASSPAGLAIPYEQYF. V is TRBV28 and J is TRBJ2-7; 10 positions agree with TRBD2. V was pared by 5 bases and J by 2 bases, with 9 bases of the junction left unmatched. The CDR3 extends over 16 amino acids. Germline CDR1 MDHEN, CDR2 SYDVKM.

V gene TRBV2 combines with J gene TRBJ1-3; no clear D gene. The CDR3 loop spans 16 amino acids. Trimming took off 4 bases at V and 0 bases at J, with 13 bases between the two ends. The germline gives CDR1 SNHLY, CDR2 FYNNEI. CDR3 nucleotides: TGTGCCAGCAGTGCGTCAGGCCCCTTCTCTGGAAACACCATATATTTT. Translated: CASSASGPFSGNTIYF.

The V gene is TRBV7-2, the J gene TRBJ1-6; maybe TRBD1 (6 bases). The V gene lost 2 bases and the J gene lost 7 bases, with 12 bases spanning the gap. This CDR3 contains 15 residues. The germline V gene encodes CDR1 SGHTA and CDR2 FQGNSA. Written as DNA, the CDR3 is TGTGCCAGCAGCTTATTTGGGGGCCTCAATTCACCCCTCCACTTT. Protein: CASSLFGGLNSPLHF.

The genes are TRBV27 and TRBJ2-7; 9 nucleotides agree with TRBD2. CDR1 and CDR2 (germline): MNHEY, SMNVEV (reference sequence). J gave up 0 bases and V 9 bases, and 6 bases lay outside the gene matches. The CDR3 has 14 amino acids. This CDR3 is CASRLAESSYEQYF. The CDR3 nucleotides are TGTGCCAGTCGACTAGCGGAATCCTCCTACGAGCAGTACTTC.

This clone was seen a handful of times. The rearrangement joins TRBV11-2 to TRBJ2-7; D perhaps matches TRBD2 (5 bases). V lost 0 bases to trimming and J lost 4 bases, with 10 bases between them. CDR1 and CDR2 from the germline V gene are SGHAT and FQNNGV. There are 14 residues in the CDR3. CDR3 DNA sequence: TGTGCCAGCAGCTTAGAAAGAGGGCTATACGAGCAGTACTTC. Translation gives CASSLERGLYEQYF.

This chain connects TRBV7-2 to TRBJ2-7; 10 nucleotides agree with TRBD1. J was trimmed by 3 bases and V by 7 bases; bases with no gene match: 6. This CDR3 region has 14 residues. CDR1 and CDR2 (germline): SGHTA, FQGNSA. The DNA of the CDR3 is TGTGCCAGCACCCGGGACAGGGGAGACTACGAGCAGTACTTC. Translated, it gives CASTRDRGDYEQYF.

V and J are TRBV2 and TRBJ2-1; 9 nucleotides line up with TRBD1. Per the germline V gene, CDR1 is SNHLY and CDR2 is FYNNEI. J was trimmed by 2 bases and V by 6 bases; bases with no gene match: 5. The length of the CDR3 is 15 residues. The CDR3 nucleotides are TGTGCCAGCAGGGGGGACAGGGCGGCCTACAATGAGCAGTTCTTC. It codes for CASRGDRAAYNEQFF. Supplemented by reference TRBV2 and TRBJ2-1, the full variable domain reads EPEVTQTPSHQVTQMGQEVILRCVPISNHLYFYWYRQILGQKVEFLVSFYNNEISEKSEIFDDQFSVERPDGSNFTLKIRSTKLEDSAMYFCASRGDRAAYNEQFFGPGTRLTVL.

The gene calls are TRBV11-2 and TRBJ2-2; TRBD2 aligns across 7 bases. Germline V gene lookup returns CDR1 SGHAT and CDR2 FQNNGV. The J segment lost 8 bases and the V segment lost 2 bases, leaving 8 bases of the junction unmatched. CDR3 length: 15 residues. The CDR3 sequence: CASSLLSGGSGELFF. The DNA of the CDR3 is TGTGCCAGCAGCTTACTATCGGGGGGTTCGGGGGAGCTGTTTTTT.

This CDR3 is CASSLEGRRGHYGYTF. DNA of the CDR3: TGTGCCAGCAGCTTAGAGGGGCGCAGGGGCCACTATGGCTACACCTTC. The V gene is TRBV7-9, the J gene TRBJ1-2; tentative D call: TRBD1 (6 bases). Germline assignment: CDR1 SEHNR and CDR2 FQNEAQ (reference sequence). The CDR3 contains 16 residues. The ends were cut back, 1 base at V and 3 bases at J, with 15 bases in the middle. Together with reference TRBV7-9 and TRBJ1-2, the CDR3 gives the full variable domain: DTGVSQNPRHKITKRGQNVTFRCDPISEHNRLYWYRQTLGQGPEFLTYFQNEAQLEKSRLLSDRFSAERPKGSFSTLEIQRTEQGDSAMYLCASSLEGRRGHYGYTFGSGTRLTVV.

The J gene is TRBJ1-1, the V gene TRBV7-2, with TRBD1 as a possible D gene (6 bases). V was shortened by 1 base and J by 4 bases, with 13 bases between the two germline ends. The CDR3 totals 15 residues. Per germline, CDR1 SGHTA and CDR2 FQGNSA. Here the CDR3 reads CASSLEGGRGTEAFF. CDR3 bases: TGTGCCAGCAGCTTAGAGGGGGGGAGAGGCACTGAAGCTTTCTTT. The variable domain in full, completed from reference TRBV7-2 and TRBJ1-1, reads GAGVSQSPSNKVTEKGKDVELRCDPISGHTALYWYRQSLGQGLEFLIYFQGNSAPDKSGLPSDRFSAERTGGSVSTLTIQRTQQEDSAVYLCASSLEGGRGTEAFFGQGTRLTVV.

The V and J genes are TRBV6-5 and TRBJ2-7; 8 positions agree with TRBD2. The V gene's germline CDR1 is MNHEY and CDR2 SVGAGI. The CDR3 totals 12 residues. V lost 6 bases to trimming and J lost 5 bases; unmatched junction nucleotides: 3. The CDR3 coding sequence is TGTGCCAGCAGCCCCGGGGGGGACGAGCAGTACTTC. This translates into CASSPGGDEQYF.

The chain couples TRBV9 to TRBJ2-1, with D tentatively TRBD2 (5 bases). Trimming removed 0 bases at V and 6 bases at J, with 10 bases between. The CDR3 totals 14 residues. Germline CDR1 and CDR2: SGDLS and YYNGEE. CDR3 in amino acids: CASSVGPTSNEQFF. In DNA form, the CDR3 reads TGTGCCAGCAGCGTAGGGCCCACTAGCAATGAGCAGTTCTTC. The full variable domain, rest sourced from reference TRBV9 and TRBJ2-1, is DSGVTQTPKHLITATGQRVTLRCSPRSGDLSVYWYQQSLDQGLQFLIQYYNGEERAKGNILERFSAQQFPDLHSELNLSSLELGDSALYFCASSVGPTSNEQFFGPGTRLTVL.

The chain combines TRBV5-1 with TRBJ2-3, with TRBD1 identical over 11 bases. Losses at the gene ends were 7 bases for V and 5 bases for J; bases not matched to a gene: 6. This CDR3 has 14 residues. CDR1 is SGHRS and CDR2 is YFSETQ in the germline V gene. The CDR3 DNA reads TGCGCCAGCCTCGGACAGGGGGCAAGAGATACGCAGTATTTT. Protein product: CASLGQGARDTQYF.

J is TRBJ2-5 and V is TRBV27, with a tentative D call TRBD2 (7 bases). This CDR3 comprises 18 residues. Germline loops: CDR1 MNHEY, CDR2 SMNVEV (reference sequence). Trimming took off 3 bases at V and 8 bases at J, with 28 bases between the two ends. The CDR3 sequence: CASSFLPITGGGSGTQYF. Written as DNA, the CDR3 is TGTGCCAGCAGTTTTTTGCCCATAACTGGCGGGGGCTCTGGTACCCAGTACTTC.

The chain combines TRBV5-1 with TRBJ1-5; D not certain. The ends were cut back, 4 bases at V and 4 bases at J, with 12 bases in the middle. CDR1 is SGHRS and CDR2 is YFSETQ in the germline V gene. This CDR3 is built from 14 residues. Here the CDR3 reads CASSPAGGNQPQHF. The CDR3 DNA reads TGCGCCAGCAGCCCTGCGGGTGGGAATCAGCCCCAGCATTTT.